Shown below are 20 T cell receptor beta chains from a single sample sequenced in a study of CD8+ T cells in alopecia areata. Sequencing used cDNA as its template, made by extracting RNA and reverse transcribing it. Libraries were prepared by immunoSEQ multiplex PCR; TCRdb keeps only in-frame clonotypes and omits some of them. Of about 120,000 clones in the sample, approximately 49% were seen once. The source was CD8+ T cells sorted from blood, collected at week 0. The receptors were sampled from a human donor with alopecia areata.

The J gene is TRBJ2-5, the V gene TRBV9; D possibly uses TRBD1 or TRBD2 (5 bases each). The V gene's germline CDR1 is SGDLS and CDR2 YYNGEE. V was clipped by 1 base and J by 3 bases, with 16 bases between them. The CDR3 extends over 16 amino acids. CDR3 DNA: TGTGCCAGCAGCGTATGGGACGGGGCGGCAAAAGAGACCCAGTACTTC. Translated, it gives CASSVWDGAAKETQYF.

The chain carries TRBV9 and TRBJ1-2, with D hard to call. Per germline, CDR1 SGDLS and CDR2 YYNGEE. The V and J ends lost 3 bases and 8 bases respectively, with 8 bases between them. CDR3 length equals 11 residues. In DNA, the CDR3 is TGTGCCAGCAGCGCAGGTAGAGGCTACACCTTC. Its translation: CASSAGRGYTF.

V and J are TRBV7-2 and TRBJ2-1; D perhaps matches TRBD2 (5 bases). Trimming removed 8 bases from V and 1 base from J, with 12 bases in between. The germline CDR1 and CDR2 sequences are SGHTA and FQGNSA. This CDR3 has 14 residues. CDR3 in DNA: TGTGCCAGCCGCCCACGGGGTTCCTACAATGAGCAGTTCTTC. It encodes CASRPRGSYNEQFF.

This clone was recorded only once. V usage is TRBV27 and J usage is TRBJ2-7; tentatively, D is TRBD2 (5 bases). CDR1 MNHEY and CDR2 SMNVEV come from the germline V gene (reference sequence). V lost 6 bases to trimming and J lost 7 bases, with 13 bases between them. The CDR3 spans 12 residues. DNA of the CDR3: TGTGCCAGCAGACTGGCCGGCGGGGAGCAGTACTTC. Translation gives CASRLAGGEQYF.

This clone turned up a few times. The chain has TRBV29-1 and TRBJ1-2; D remains ambiguous. The ends were cut back, 4 bases at V and 7 bases at J, with 7 bases in the middle. The CDR3 has 10 amino acids. The V gene's germline CDR1 is SQVTM and CDR2 ANQGSEA. Written as DNA, the CDR3 is TGCAGCGTTGTAGACGGTGGCTACACCTTC. Translation gives CSVVDGGYTF.

V and J are TRBV5-4 and TRBJ2-7, with 9 positions matching TRBD2. V lost 5 bases, J lost 3 bases, and 3 bases stayed unmatched. There are 13 residues in the CDR3. The germline V gene has CDR1 SGHNT and CDR2 YYREEE (reference sequence). The CDR3 sequence: CASSSGGNYEQYF. In DNA form, the CDR3 reads TGTGCCAGCAGTAGCGGGGGAAACTACGAGCAGTACTTC.

The rearrangement joins TRBV5-6 to TRBJ1-1, with no clear D. The CDR3 spans 12 residues. V gave up 0 bases and J gave up 6 bases, with 6 bases separating them. The V gene's germline CDR1 is SGHDT and CDR2 YYEEEE. CDR3 residues: CASSLGSAEAFF. The CDR3 DNA sequence: TGTGCCAGCAGCTTGGGGAGCGCTGAAGCTTTCTTT.

V gene TRBV4-3 combines with J gene TRBJ2-1; D might be TRBD2 (7 bases). This CDR3 has 15 amino acids. The germline V gene encodes CDR1 LGHNA and CDR2 YSLEER. V was trimmed by 1 base and J by 8 bases, leaving 15 bases between them. CDR3 sequence: CASSQVAGAEDEQFF. In DNA, the CDR3 is TGCGCCAGCAGCCAAGTGGCGGGGGCCGAGGATGAGCAGTTCTTC.

The V and J genes are TRBV15 and TRBJ2-3; possibly TRBD2 for D (6 bases). CDR1 and CDR2 from the germline V gene are LNHNV and YYDKDF (reference sequence). The CDR3 sequence is 17 residues long. With 5 bases removed from V and 6 bases from J, the gap between germline ends came to 24 bases. CDR3 coding DNA: TGTGCCACCAGCGCTAAGCTAGGGGACTGGAATAGTGATACGCAGTATTTT. This sequence encodes CATSAKLGDWNSDTQYF.

CDR3 sequence (DNA): TGTGCCTGGAGGCGGGGGGGCCACAACTACAATGAGCAGTTCTTC. Translated, it gives CAWRRGGHNYNEQFF. The chain combines TRBV30 with TRBJ2-1; 9 bases line up with TRBD2. Germline values: CDR1 GTSNPN, CDR2 SVGIG (reference sequence). With 3 bases clipped from V and 3 bases from J, the junction kept 6 bases outside the gene matches. The CDR3 is 15 residues long. The whole variable domain, filled in from reference TRBV30 and TRBJ2-1, reads SQTIHQWPATLVQPVGSPLSLECTVEGTSNPNLYWYRQAAGRGLQLLFYSVGIGQISSEVPQNLSASRPQDRQFILSSKKLLLSDSGFYLCAWRRGGHNYNEQFFGPGTRLTVL.

This chain links TRBV30 with TRBJ2-1; the match to TRBD2 covers 10 bases. CDR3 size: 15 residues. CDR1 and CDR2 from the germline V gene are GTSNPN and SVGIG (reference sequence). Trimming at V came to 2 bases and at J to 5 bases, leaving 6 bases not matched to a gene. The CDR3, as DNA: TGTGCCTGGAGTTGGGGACTAGCGAAAGACAATGAGCAGTTCTTC. It is translated as CAWSWGLAKDNEQFF.

V and J are TRBV30 and TRBJ1-1; the D gene is possibly TRBD1 (6 bases). V was shortened by 5 bases and J by 0 bases, with 7 bases between the two germline ends. CDR1 GTSNPN and CDR2 SVGIG come from the germline V gene (reference sequence). The CDR3 has 12 residues. For the CDR3, the DNA is TGTGCCTGGGACAGGTTGAACACTGAAGCTTTCTTT. Translated, it gives CAWDRLNTEAFF.

This chain connects TRBV18 to TRBJ1-5; no firm D call. Germline-derived CDR1 and CDR2 are KGHSH and LQKENI. The CDR3 sequence is 13 residues long. V dropped 3 bases and J dropped 3 bases, with 6 bases sitting between them. The CDR3 loop reads CASSPDYNQPQHF. The DNA of the CDR3 is TGTGCCAGCTCACCTGACTACAATCAGCCCCAGCATTTT.

This clone occurred a few times. J is TRBJ2-7 and V is TRBV29-1, with TRBD1 as a possible D gene (6 bases). The CDR3 runs to 11 residues. Trimming took 6 bases from V and 6 from J, leaving 12 bases between them. Germline V gene data show CDR1 as SQVTM and CDR2 as ANQGSEA. The CDR3 reads CSVYRVGEQYF. In DNA, the CDR3 is TGCAGCGTATACAGGGTTGGCGAGCAGTACTTC.

A note on this clone: This may stem from a read error, because a much larger clone lies one nucleotide away. Within the sample, other DNA sequences also encode this same CDR3. The chain combines TRBV4-1 with TRBJ2-1; TRBD2 aligns across 15 bases. V shed 1 base, J shed 6 bases, and the junction held 1 base outside the gene matches. This CDR3 is 16 amino acids long. Per germline, CDR1 MGHRA and CDR2 YSYEKL. CDR3 protein: CASSQGTSGGANEQFF. The CDR3 bases are TGCGCCAGCAGCCAAGGGACTAGCGGGGGGGCCAATGAGCAGTTCTTC.

The chain carries TRBV7-2 and TRBJ1-6; D is ambiguous. The V gene's germline CDR1 is SGHTA and CDR2 FQGNSA. The V gene lost 0 bases and the J gene lost 6 bases, with 12 bases spanning the gap. The CDR3 totals 16 residues. The CDR3 DNA reads TGTGCCAGCAGCTTAGCAGGGAGGAAGGGTAATTCACCCCTCCACTTT. Its protein product is CASSLAGRKGNSPLHF.

This clone appeared a few times. The V and J genes are TRBV15 and TRBJ2-7; TRBD2 is a possible D gene (6 bases). The CDR3 is 15 amino acids. The V gene lost 0 bases and the J gene lost 3 bases, with 12 bases spanning the gap. Germline V gene data show CDR1 as LNHNV and CDR2 as YYDKDF (reference sequence). In DNA, the CDR3 is TGTGCCACCAGCAGAGAGCGGGGTGTTATCTACGAGCAGTACTTC. This encodes CATSRERGVIYEQYF.

This clone was picked up many times. The V call is TRBV27, the J call TRBJ1-1; D is undetermined. The germline V and J ends were trimmed by 7 bases and 4 bases, with 10 bases remaining between them. The CDR3 loop spans 12 amino acids. Germline CDR1 is MNHEY and CDR2 is SMNVEV (reference sequence). The CDR3 spells CASKDSSTEAFF. DNA of the CDR3: TGTGCCAGCAAGGACTCTAGCACTGAAGCTTTCTTT.

This clone was counted a few times. The chain couples TRBV18 to TRBJ2-7, with D perhaps matching TRBD1 (6 bases). The V gene lost 0 bases and the J gene lost 1 base, with 7 bases spanning the gap. This CDR3 region has 14 residues. Germline lookup yields CDR1 KGHSH and CDR2 LQKENI. The CDR3 DNA follows: TGTGCCAGCTCACCACCCGACAGGTCCTACGAGCAGTACTTC. Translation gives CASSPPDRSYEQYF. Together with reference TRBV18 and TRBJ2-7, the CDR3 gives the full variable domain: NAGVMQNPRHLVRRRGQEARLRCSPMKGHSHVYWYRQLPEEGLKFMVYLQKENIIDESGMPKERFSAEFPKEGPSILRIQQVVRGDSAAYFCASSPPDRSYEQYFGPGTRLTVT.

Ten or more counts support this clone. This may be a read error, as it is one base from a much larger clone. The sample carries other DNA sequences with the same CDR3. The chain employs TRBV4-1 and TRBJ2-7; possible D gene TRBD1, 5 bases. The CDR3 sequence is 14 residues long. The ends were cut back, 0 bases at V and 3 bases at J, with 9 bases in the middle. CDR1 and CDR2 (germline): MGHRA, YSYEKL. CDR3 sequence: CASSQDTQGYEQYF. The CDR3 DNA is TGCGCCAGCAGCCAAGATACCCAGGGCTACGAGCAGTACTTC.